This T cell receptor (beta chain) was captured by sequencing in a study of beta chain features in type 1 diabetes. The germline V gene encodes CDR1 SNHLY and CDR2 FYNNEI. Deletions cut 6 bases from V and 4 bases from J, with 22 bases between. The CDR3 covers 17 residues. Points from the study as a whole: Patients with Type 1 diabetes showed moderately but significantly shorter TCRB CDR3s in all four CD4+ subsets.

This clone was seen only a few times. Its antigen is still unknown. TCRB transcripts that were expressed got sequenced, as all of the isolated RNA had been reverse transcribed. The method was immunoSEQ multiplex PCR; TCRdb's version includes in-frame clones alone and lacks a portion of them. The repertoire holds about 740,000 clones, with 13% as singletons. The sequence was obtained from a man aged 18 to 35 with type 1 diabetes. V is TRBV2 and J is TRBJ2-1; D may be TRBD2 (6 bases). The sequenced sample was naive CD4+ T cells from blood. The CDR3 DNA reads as TGTGCCAGCAGCGAGGGCGGGACCAAACACGGTTACAATGAGCAGTTCTTC. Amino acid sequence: CASSEGGTKHGYNEQFF.